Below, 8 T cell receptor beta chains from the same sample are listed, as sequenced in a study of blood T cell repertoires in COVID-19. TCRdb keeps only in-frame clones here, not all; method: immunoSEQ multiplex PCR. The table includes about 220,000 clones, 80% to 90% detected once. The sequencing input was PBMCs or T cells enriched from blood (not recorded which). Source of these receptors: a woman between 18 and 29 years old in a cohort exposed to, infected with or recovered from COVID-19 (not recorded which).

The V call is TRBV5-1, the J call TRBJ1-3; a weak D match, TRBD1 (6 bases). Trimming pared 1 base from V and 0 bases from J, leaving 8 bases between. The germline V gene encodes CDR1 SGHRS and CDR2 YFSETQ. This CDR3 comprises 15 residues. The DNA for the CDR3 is TGCGCCAGCAGCTTGAGAGGGGGCTCTGGAAACACCATATATTTT. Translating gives CASSLRGGSGNTIYF.

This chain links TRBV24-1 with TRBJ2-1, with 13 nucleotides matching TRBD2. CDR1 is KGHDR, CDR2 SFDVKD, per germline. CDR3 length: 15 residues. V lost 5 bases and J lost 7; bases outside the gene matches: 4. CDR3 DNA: TGTGCCACCAGTGGGACTAGCGGGAGTGCTAATGAGCAGTTCTTC. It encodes CATSGTSGSANEQFF.

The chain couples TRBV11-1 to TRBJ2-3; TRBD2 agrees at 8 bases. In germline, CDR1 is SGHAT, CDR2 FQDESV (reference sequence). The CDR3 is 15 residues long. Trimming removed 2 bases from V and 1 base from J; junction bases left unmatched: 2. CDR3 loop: CASSLQLAGTDTQYF. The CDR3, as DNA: TGTGCCAGCAGCTTACAACTAGCGGGCACAGATACGCAGTATTTT.

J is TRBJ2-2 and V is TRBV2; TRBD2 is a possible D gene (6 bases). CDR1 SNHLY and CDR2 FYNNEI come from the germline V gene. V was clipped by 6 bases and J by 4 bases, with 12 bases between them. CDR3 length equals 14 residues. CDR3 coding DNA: TGTGCCAGCAGAACTAGCACTTCCACCGGGGAGCTGTTTTTT. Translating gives CASRTSTSTGELFF.

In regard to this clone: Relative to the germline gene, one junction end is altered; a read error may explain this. In DNA, the CDR3 is TGTGCCAGCAGCCTAGGGGAGGGTGGGGGTAATTCACCCCTCCACTTT. Its translation is CASSLGEGGGNSPLHF. The V and J genes are TRBV13 and TRBJ1-6; TRBD1 is a possible D gene (5 bases). The CDR3 is 16 residues long. Germline V gives CDR1 PRHDT, CDR2 FYEKMQ (reference sequence). Using reference TRBV13 and TRBJ1-6 for the parts outside the CDR3, the full variable domain is AAGVIQSPRHLIKEKRETATLKCYPIPRHDTVYWYQQGPGQDPQFLISFYEKMQSDKGSIPDRFSAQQFSDYHSELNMSSLELGDSALYFCASSLGEGGGNSPLHFGNGTRLTVT.

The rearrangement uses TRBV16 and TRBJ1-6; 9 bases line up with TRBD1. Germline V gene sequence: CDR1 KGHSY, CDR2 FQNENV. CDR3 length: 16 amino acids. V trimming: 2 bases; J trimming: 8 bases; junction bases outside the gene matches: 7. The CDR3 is CASSQKPGQGYSPLHF. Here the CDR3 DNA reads TGTGCCAGCAGCCAAAAACCGGGACAGGGCTATTCACCCCTCCACTTT.

CDR3 sequence: CASSPDTGELFF. The DNA of the CDR3 is TGTGCCAGCAGCCCTGACACCGGGGAGCTGTTTTTT. The chain has TRBV5-4 and TRBJ2-2; D gene unclear. Germline lookup yields CDR1 SGHNT and CDR2 YYREEE (reference sequence). V gave up 4 bases and J gave up 3 bases, with 4 bases separating them. This CDR3 is built from 12 residues.

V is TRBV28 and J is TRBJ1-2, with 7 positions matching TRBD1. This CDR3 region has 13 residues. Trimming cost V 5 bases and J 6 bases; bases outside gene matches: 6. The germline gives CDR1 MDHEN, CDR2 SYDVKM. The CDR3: CASSTRDSHGYTF. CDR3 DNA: TGTGCCAGCAGTACACGGGACAGTCATGGCTACACCTTC.